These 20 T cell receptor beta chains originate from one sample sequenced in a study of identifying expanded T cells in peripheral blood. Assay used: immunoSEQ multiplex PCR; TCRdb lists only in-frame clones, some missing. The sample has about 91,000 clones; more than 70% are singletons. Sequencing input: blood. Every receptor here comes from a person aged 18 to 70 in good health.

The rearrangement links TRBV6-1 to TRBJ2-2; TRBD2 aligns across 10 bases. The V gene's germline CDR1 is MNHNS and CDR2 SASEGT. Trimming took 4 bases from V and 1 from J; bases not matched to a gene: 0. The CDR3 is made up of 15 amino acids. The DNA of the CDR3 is TGTGCCAGCAGTGGACTAGCGGGGAACACCGGGGAGCTGTTTTTT. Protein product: CASSGLAGNTGELFF.

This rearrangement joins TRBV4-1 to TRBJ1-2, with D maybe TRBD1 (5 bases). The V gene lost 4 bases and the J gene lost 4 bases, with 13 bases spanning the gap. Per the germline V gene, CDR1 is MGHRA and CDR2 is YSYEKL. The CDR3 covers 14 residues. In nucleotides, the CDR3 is TGCGCCAGCAGCCTCATCGACAGAAGCTATGGCTACACCTTC. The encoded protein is CASSLIDRSYGYTF.

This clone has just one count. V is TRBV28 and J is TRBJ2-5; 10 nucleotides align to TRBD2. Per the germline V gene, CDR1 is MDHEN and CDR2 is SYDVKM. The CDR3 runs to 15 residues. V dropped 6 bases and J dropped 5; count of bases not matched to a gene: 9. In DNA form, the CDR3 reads TGTGCCAGCAGCCGAGGACTAGCGGCCTCCGAGACCCAGTACTTC. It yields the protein CASSRGLAASETQYF.

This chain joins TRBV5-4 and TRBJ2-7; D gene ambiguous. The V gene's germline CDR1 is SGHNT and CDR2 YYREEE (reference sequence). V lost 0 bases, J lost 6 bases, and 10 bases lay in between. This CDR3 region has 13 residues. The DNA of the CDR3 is TGTGCCAGCAGCTTGGAGATTGGACGCGAGCAGTACTTC. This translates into CASSLEIGREQYF.

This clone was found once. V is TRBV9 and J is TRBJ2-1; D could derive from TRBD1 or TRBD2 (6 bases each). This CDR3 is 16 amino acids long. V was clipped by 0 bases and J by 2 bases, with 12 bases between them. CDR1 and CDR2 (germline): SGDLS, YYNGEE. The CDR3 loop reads CASSVGVGGPYNEQFF. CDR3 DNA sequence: TGTGCCAGCAGCGTAGGAGTGGGGGGCCCCTACAATGAGCAGTTCTTC.

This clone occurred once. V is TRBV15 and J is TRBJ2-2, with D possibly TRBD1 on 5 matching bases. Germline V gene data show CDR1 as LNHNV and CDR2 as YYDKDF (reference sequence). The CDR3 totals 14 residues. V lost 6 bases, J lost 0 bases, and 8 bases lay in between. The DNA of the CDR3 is TGTGCCACCAGGGACACCGCGAACACCGGGGAGCTGTTTTTT. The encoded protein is CATRDTANTGELFF.

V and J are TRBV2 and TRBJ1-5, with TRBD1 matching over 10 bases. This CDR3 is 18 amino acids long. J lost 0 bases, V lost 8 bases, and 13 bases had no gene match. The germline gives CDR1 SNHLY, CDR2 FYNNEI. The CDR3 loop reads CASVPGLGQGYSNQPQHF. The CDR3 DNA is TGTGCCAGCGTTCCCGGATTGGGACAGGGGTATAGCAATCAGCCCCAGCATTTT.

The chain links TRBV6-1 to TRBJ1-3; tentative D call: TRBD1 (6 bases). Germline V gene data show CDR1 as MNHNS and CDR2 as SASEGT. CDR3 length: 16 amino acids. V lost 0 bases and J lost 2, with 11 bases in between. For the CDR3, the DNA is TGTGCCAGCAGTGAAGCCTTAGGGGGGGCTGGAAACACCATATATTTT. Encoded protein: CASSEALGGAGNTIYF.

As DNA, the CDR3 is TGTGCCAGCAGTCGGACAGGGGGCGATGAGCAGTTCTTC. Its translation is CASSRTGGDEQFF. This chain connects TRBV27 to TRBJ2-1, with 11 bases matching TRBD1. The V gene end was trimmed by 5 bases and the J gene end by 8 bases; junction bases not matched to a gene: 2. The CDR3 extends over 13 amino acids. The germline V gene has CDR1 MNHEY and CDR2 SMNVEV (reference sequence).

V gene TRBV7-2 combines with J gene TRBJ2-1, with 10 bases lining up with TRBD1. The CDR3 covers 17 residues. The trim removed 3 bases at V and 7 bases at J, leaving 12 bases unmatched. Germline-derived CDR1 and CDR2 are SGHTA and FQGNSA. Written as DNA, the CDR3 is TGTGCCAGCAGCTTGCGAGTGGGACGGGACAGGGGTAATGAGCAGTTCTTC. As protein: CASSLRVGRDRGNEQFF.

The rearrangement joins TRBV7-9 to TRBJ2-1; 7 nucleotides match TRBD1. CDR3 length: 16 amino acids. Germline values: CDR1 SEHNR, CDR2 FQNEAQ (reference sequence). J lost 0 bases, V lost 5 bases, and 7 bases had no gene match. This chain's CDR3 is CASSAGDSSSYNEQFF. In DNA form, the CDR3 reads TGTGCCAGCAGCGCAGGGGACAGTAGCTCCTACAATGAGCAGTTCTTC.

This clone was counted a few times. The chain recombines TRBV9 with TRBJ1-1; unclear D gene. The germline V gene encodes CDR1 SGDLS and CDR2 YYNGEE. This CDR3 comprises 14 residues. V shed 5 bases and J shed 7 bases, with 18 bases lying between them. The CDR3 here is CASSPRTVPFEAFF. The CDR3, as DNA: TGTGCCAGCAGTCCCCGAACAGTTCCTTTTGAAGCTTTCTTT.

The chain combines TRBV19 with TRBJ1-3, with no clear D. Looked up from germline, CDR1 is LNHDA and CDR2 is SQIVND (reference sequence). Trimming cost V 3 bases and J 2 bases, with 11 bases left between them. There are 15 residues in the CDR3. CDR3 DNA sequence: TGTGCCAGTAGTATCGACACCCTACCTGGAAACACCATATATTTT. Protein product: CASSIDTLPGNTIYF.

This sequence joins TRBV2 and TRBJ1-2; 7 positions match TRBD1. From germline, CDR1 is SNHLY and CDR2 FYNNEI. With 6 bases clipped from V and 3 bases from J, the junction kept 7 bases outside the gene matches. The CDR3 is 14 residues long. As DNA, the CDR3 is TGTGCCAGCAGAAACAGGGGCCTCGACTATGGCTACACCTTC. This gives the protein CASRNRGLDYGYTF.

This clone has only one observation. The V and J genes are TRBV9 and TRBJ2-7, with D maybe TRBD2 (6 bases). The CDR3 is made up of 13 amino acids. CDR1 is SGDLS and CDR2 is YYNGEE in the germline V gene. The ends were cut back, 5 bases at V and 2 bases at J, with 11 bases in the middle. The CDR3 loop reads CASSRDSTYEQYF. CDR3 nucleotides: TGTGCCAGCAGTCGGGACTCCACCTACGAGCAGTACTTC.

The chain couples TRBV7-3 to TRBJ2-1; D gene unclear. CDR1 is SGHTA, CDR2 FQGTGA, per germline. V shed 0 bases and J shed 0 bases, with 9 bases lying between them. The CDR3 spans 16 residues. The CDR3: CASSLTGPSSYNEQFF. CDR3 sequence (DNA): TGTGCCAGCAGCTTAACGGGCCCGAGCTCCTACAATGAGCAGTTCTTC.

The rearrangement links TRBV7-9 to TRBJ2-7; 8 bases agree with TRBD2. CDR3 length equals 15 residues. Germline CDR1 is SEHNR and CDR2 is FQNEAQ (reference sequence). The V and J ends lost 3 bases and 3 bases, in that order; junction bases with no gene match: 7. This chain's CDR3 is CASSFDPGGFYEQYF. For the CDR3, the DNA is TGTGCCAGCAGCTTTGACCCGGGAGGGTTCTACGAGCAGTACTTC.

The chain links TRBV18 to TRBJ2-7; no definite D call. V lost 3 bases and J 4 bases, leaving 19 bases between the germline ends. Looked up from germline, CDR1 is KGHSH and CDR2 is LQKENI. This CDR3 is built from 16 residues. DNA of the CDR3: TGTGCCAGCTCACCGGATCTTTTACTCTCGGTATACGAGCAGTACTTC. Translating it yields CASSPDLLLSVYEQYF. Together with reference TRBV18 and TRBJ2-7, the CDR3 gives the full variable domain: NAGVMQNPRHLVRRRGQEARLRCSPMKGHSHVYWYRQLPEEGLKFMVYLQKENIIDESGMPKERFSAEFPKEGPSILRIQQVVRGDSAAYFCASSPDLLLSVYEQYFGPGTRLTVT.

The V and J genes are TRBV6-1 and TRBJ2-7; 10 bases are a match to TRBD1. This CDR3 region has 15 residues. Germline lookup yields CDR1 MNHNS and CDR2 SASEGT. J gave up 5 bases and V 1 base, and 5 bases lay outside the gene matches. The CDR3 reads CASSEEGTGANEQYF. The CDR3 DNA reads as TGTGCCAGCAGTGAAGAGGGGACAGGGGCCAACGAGCAGTACTTC.

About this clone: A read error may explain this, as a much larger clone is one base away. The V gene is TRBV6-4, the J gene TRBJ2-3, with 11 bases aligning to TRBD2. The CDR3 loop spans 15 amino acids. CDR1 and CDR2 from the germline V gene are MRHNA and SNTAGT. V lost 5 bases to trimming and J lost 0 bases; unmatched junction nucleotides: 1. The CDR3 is CASSRTSGSTDTQYF. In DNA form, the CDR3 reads TGTGCCAGCAGTCGGACTAGCGGGAGCACAGATACGCAGTATTTT.